Presented here are 13 T cell receptor beta chains from one specimen sequenced in a study of T-cell reconstitution after alpha-beta-depleted transplantation in children. Preparation of the TCRbeta library was carried out with unique molecular identifiers. TCRdb processed the PCR reads anew with MiXCR; each CDR3 protein has one entry. The table records almost 500,000 distinct CDR3 sequences, 8% to 11% of them present only once. The sample consisted of PBMCs, taken before TCRalphabeta/CD19-depleted stem cell transplant. Receptor source: a child aged 2-15 years with inherited bone marrow failure, due to receive a stem cell transplant.

There are many counts of this clonotype. This rearrangement joins TRBV28 to TRBJ1-3, with TRBD1 matching 8 bases. The CDR3 runs to 17 residues. The V gene's germline CDR1 is MDHEN and CDR2 SYDVKM. J lost 4 bases, V lost 5 bases, and 13 bases had no gene match. In nucleotides, the CDR3 is TGTGCCAGCAGTACCAGCAGTCGGGACAGGCGAGGAAACACCATATATTTT. This translates into CASSTSSRDRRGNTIYF.

This chain joins TRBV7-2 and TRBJ1-1; D may be TRBD1 (5 bases). CDR3 length equals 15 residues. Germline V gene sequence: CDR1 SGHTA, CDR2 FQGNSA. Trimming removed 3 bases at V and 3 bases at J, with 14 bases between. CDR3 protein: CASSFSIWGDTEAFF. CDR3 bases: TGTGCCAGCAGCTTCTCTATCTGGGGGGACACTGAAGCTTTCTTT.

This clonotype was seen at least ten times. The chain links TRBV7-2 to TRBJ1-2, with D perhaps TRBD1 (6 bases). CDR3 length equals 13 residues. Deletions cut 2 bases from V and 14 bases from J, with 18 bases between. Germline V gives CDR1 SGHTA, CDR2 FQGNSA. For the CDR3, the DNA is TGTGCCAGCAGCTTAAAGGGACACAGCGGGGTAACCTTC. Protein product: CASSLKGHSGVTF.

The chain's CDR3 is CASSSGGPNEQFF. Written as DNA, the CDR3 is TGTGCCAGCAGCTCCGGGGGTCCCAATGAGCAGTTCTTC. The chain has TRBV7-2 and TRBJ2-1; tentatively, D is TRBD2 (6 bases). Germline values: CDR1 SGHTA, CDR2 FQGNSA. V was pared by 4 bases and J by 6 bases, with 10 bases between. The CDR3 has 13 residues.

This chain joins TRBV5-1 and TRBJ2-2, with TRBD2 as a possible D gene (5 bases). The CDR3 runs 13 residues. Trimming stripped 5 bases from V and 4 bases from J, with 9 bases between. The germline V gene encodes CDR1 SGHRS and CDR2 YFSETQ. CDR3 sequence: CASSHEGTGELFF. In nucleotides, the CDR3 is TGCGCCAGCAGTCATGAGGGCACCGGGGAGCTGTTTTTT.

Note on this clonotype: This clone may be a read error of a much larger clone one base away. The rearrangement uses TRBV5-5 and TRBJ1-5, with D possibly matching TRBD1 (5 bases). This CDR3 contains 16 residues. Germline V gene lookup returns CDR1 SGHKS and CDR2 YYEKEE (reference sequence). Written as DNA, the CDR3 is TGTGCCAGCAGCTCGGGGTTAGCACGGGGCAATGAGCCCCAGCATTTT. Protein sequence: CASSSGLARGNEPQHF.

This clonotype has at least ten counts. This chain uses TRBV5-1 with TRBJ2-7; D gene ambiguous. The CDR3 loop spans 14 amino acids. Per the germline V gene, CDR1 is SGHRS and CDR2 is YFSETQ. Trimming left V 4 bases short and J 2 bases short, with 13 bases between. CDR3 loop: CASSPRTETYEQYF. CDR3 sequence (DNA): TGCGCCAGCAGCCCGAGGACGGAGACCTACGAGCAGTACTTC.

This clonotype has only a few counts. At one boundary the junction diverges from the germline segment, which might be a read error. The chain links TRBV4-2 to TRBJ2-2; 9 bases map to TRBD1. Germline CDR1 reads LGHNA; CDR2 reads YNFKEQ. The CDR3 consists of 17 residues. This chain's CDR3 is CASSRYTGGTKTGELFF. The CDR3 DNA follows: TGTGCCAGCAGCCGTTATACAGGGGGCACGAAAACCGGGGAGCTGTTTTTT.

This clonotype was observed a few times. The chain joins TRBV19 to TRBJ2-3; D ambiguous. The germline gives CDR1 LNHDA, CDR2 SQIVND (reference sequence). The CDR3 extends over 12 amino acids. Trimming left V 3 bases short and J 4 bases short, with 5 bases between. CDR3 in amino acids: CASSISPDTQYF. The CDR3 nucleotides are TGTGCCAGTAGTATCAGTCCAGATACGCAGTATTTT.

This clonotype turned up a few times. The CDR3 bases are TGTGCCAGCAGTGACGGACCGGGACTAGCCTCATACAATGAGCAGTTCTTC. Translated: CASSDGPGLASYNEQFF. The chain links TRBV12-3 or TRBV12-4 to TRBJ2-1, with TRBD2 identical over 9 bases. This CDR3 has 17 residues. V was clipped by 5 bases and J by 4 bases; unmatched bases: 12.

This clonotype came up many times. The J gene is TRBJ1-2, the V gene TRBV6-1, with TRBD1 matching 7 bases. There are 16 residues in the CDR3. Germline V gene lookup returns CDR1 MNHNS and CDR2 SASEGT. Trimming removed 6 bases from V and 4 bases from J; junction bases left unmatched: 14. Here the CDR3 reads CASRIDRADNLYGYTF. Written as DNA, the CDR3 is TGTGCCAGCAGAATCGACAGGGCTGACAACCTCTATGGCTACACCTTC.

This clonotype showed up many times. This chain uses TRBV3-1 with TRBJ1-5, with no clear D. V lost 1 base and J 6 bases, leaving 4 bases between the germline ends. This CDR3 is built from 12 residues. Per the germline V gene, CDR1 is LGHDT and CDR2 is YNNKEL (reference sequence). CDR3 bases: TGTGCCAGCAGCCAAGTCGGTCAGCCCCAGCATTTT. This encodes CASSQVGQPQHF. Full variable domain (remainder filled in from reference TRBV3-1 and TRBJ1-5): DTAVSQTPKYLVTQMGNDKSIKCEQNLGHDTMYWYKQDSKKFLKIMFSYNNKELIINETVPNRFSPKSPDKAHLNLHINSLELGDSAVYFCASSQVGQPQHFGDGTRLSIL.

There are many counts of this clonotype. The V gene is TRBV5-1, the J gene TRBJ2-7; 13 bases match TRBD2. The CDR3 spans 15 residues. Per the germline V gene, CDR1 is SGHRS and CDR2 is YFSETQ. J was trimmed by 3 bases and V by 2 bases; bases with no gene match: 2. The DNA for the CDR3 is TGCGCCAGCAGCTTCGGACTAGCGGGAGACTACGAGCAGTACTTC. Translated, it gives CASSFGLAGDYEQYF. Drawing the rest from reference TRBV5-1 and TRBJ2-7, the complete variable domain is KAGVTQTPRYLIKTRGQQVTLSCSPISGHRSVSWYQQTPGQGLQFLFEYFSETQRNKGNFPGRFSGRQFSNSRSEMNVSTLELGDSALYLCASSFGLAGDYEQYFGPGTRLTVT.